This record concerns one TCR beta chain sequence. Its target is unknown. The CDR3 runs 14 residues. Losses at the gene ends were 5 bases for V and 8 bases for J; bases not matched to a gene: 7. Germline CDR1 is SEHNR and CDR2 is FQNEAQ (reference sequence). The data belong to a study of post-analysis software for immune sequencing data. General study results and limits: About five TRBV segments, including TRBV5-6, TRBV5-1 and TRBV20-1, were more frequent in patients than controls. Compared with controls, patients showed significantly lower normalized Chao1 diversity.

cDNA libraries for TCR beta contained unique molecular identifiers. TCRdb redid the calling of the PCR reads with MiXCR, one entry per CDR3 protein. The sample yields hundreds of thousands of distinct CDR3 sequences, roughly 27% seen once. Sequencing was carried out using blood. The TCR comes from a girl aged 10-17 years with multiple sclerosis. The rearrangement links TRBV7-9 to TRBJ1-4, with 8 positions matching TRBD1. The CDR3 here is CASSVDRAREKLFF. DNA for the CDR3: TGTGCCAGCAGCGTGGACAGGGCGAGGGAAAAACTGTTTTTT.